This T cell receptor beta chain was recovered during a study of blood T cells in healthy people across ages (dated by TCRdb to 2013 to 2016). Concerning the study at large: In model experiments, roughly one uniquely barcoded TCR beta cDNA molecule per two T cells was captured by template switching. The donors were divided into four age groups: young (average roughly 15 years), middle-aged (around 41), aged (about 60) and long-lived (82). The study analyzed two additional independent replicas of 1 million unique cDNA reads from the same blood draw for two donors, one aged 18 to 30 and one aged 80 or older. The study measured age-related changes in TCR beta repertoire diversity using deep sequencing normalized with unique cDNA molecular identifiers. General conclusions and limits of the study: The long-lived group showed more naive CD4+ T cells, fewer expanded clones and increased TCR diversity than the aged group, suggesting age selection. Observed TCR beta diversity per million T cells fell roughly linearly with age, and a significant reduction was already apparent by age about 43. Total diversity estimates from one million sequenced T cells were considered lower bounds and underestimates. The percentage of naive T cells measured by flow cytometry correlated strongly with observed TCR beta diversity. Because donor CMV infection status was unknown, age-related changes in expanded clonotypes were potentially confounded. Since profiling was done on bulk unsorted PBMCs, naive and antigen-experienced compartments could not be conclusively compared.

This clonotype was counted only a few times. Its antigen remains unidentified. No base quality values were provided; no much bigger clone lies one nucleotide off. Systemically healthy Caucasian individuals from Russia, approximately 39 in total and aged about 6 to 100 years, were included as donors. About 10 milliliters of peripheral blood were collected from each donor into EDTA-treated Vacutainer tubes. Ficoll-Paque density-gradient centrifugation was used to isolate PBMCs, with at least 6.5 million per sample. Total RNA was extracted from PBMCs with Trizol reagent, with at least 5.5 micrograms obtained per sample. For every donor, an aliquot of PBMCs went through flow cytometry to measure the percentages of naive CD45RAhigh/CD27high T cells. The germline V gene gives CDR1 as MNHNS and CDR2 as SASEGT. V lost 3 bases and J lost 0 bases, and the count of bases not matched to a germline gene is 7. The CDR3 numbers 16 residues from cysteine through phenylalanine. The retained sequence is limited to the CDR3, 48 bases, with the frame set at the first base.

The method behind the library was 5' RACE. TCRdb shows the sequencer as Illumina HiSeq 2500. A second PCR of about 6 to 11 cycles was performed with a sample-barcoded 5' primer and a J-beta primer mix. Each TCR beta cDNA molecule received a unique molecular identifier from a template-switch 5' adaptor carrying 12 random nucleotides. At least 3 million CDR3-containing paired-end reads were obtained from each sample. The Mint cDNA synthesis kit, primed by a TRBC-specific oligonucleotide, was used to synthesize first-strand cDNA from all RNA. After uracil-DNA glycosylase treatment, a first 18-cycle PCR used universal primers M1SS and BC2_uni_R on all cDNA. As for how the authors treated the data: For normalization, 1 million high-quality reads, each with a distinct molecular identifier, were randomly selected from each sample. Instead of being binned into consensus sequences, reads that shared molecular identifiers were thrown out. MiTCR, with a Q25 quality threshold and the strictest error-elimination algorithm, was used for CDR3 identification, clonotype clustering and error correction. Lower-bound total TCR beta diversity was estimated with a nonparametric unseen species model using Euler transformation. TCRdb itself trimmed the public reads at Q25 with fastp, ran MiXCR and retained productive beta chains. A single entry per CDR3 protein holds the most common genes and DNA from its merged rows. These V and J calls derive from TCRdb rather than the authors' analysis. The sample table holds fewer than 1,200,000 distinct CDR3 sequences, of which almost 25% were seen once. The ten largest clonotypes hold around 0.75% of the sample.

The data also belong to a second study, concerning T cells of mothers and their children. Per the second study: Nine systemically healthy Caucasian individuals served as donors, namely three mothers together with their six children. cDNA synthesis consumed the entire amount of extracted RNA, loaded at roughly 1.5 ug RNA in each 15 ul reaction. In the second PCR, the M1S primer introduced both the sample barcodes and 2-4 random nucleotides. More than 9.5 million TCR beta CDR3 reads were obtained from each mother, and some 3 million reads were obtained from each child. TCR recombination output is similarly shaped by thymic selection in related and unrelated pairs, with a minor effect exerted by inherited differences. Normalized repertoire overlap was always slightly but never significantly higher in related than unrelated mother-child pairs. No persistent microchimeric T cell clones were detected, at a sensitivity of roughly 96 clones per million clonotypes. To look for features that set related mother-child pairs apart from unrelated individuals, the researchers ran deep NGS to compare the TCR beta repertoires of mothers and children. The mean age was roughly 40 +/- 4 years for the mothers and 11 +/- 4 years for the children. After adapter ligation with NEBNext reagents, the libraries were sequenced on Illumina HiSeq 2000 with 100+100 nt paired-end reads. To prevent cross-contamination, the mother and child libraries were prepared one month apart and sequenced in separate runs. Each donor had between roughly 450,000 and 2,100,000 distinct TCR beta clonotypes identified. Naive TCR beta clonotypes were estimated from low-frequency clonotypes matched to each donor's FACS-determined naive share, without sorting.

The source is a girl aged 2 to 9 in good health. Sequenced: blood. The receptor chain draws on TRBV6-1 and TRBJ2-5; 7 junctional bases match TRBD1. DNA sequence: TGTGCCAGCAGTGATTGGGGACAGAAGTACCAAGAGACCCAGTACTTC. Protein translation: CASSDWGQKYQETQYF.